What follows is one TCR beta chain and its context. V trimming: 3 bases; J trimming: 4 bases; junction bases outside the gene matches: 2. This CDR3 is built from 13 residues. Looked up from germline, CDR1 is MGHRA and CDR2 is YSYEKL. The sample comes from a study of cytomegalovirus exposure and HLA in healthy donors. Study at large: The early release's HLA-typed donors yielded approximately 82 million unique TCRs.

The PCR was carried out with 60 Vbeta primers and 13 Jbeta primers. The data were produced by immunoSEQ multiplex PCR, yet TCRdb's version contains in-frame clones alone and is incomplete. The profile shows some 180,000 clones, around 77% of them singletons. Specimen: PBMCs. This rearrangement joins TRBV4-1 to TRBJ2-5; 7 positions agree with TRBD2. The receptor comes from a woman aged 30 to 39 in good health and CMV-seronegative. The DNA for the CDR3 is TGCGCCAGCAGCCAGTCGGGGGGAGAGACCCAGTACTTC. This encodes CASSQSGGETQYF.